This T cell receptor beta chain was documented in a study of T cell repertoires in ileal Crohn's disease. Study as a whole: About half of patients got postoperative therapy: some 11 thiopurines, some 19 anti-TNF. Broader study findings: Mucosal expansions were suggested to be mainly CD8 T cells. Clonal expansions were more frequent in active smokers than non-smokers at surgery.

Concerning this clone itself: The antigen is unknown.

The CDR3 extends over 14 amino acids. Germline V gives CDR1 MNHEY, CDR2 SVGAGI. Unmatched junction bases numbered 8, after V lost 7 bases and J lost 7 bases. Sequencing was performed with immunoSEQ multiplex PCR; in TCRdb, only in-frame clones are kept and a portion is missing. The table records roughly 5,800 clones, about 95% of them present only once. The sequenced sample consisted of ileal tissue. This sequence was found in an adult with Crohn's disease. The chain is built from TRBV6-5 and TRBJ1-4, with 8 bases identical to TRBD1. Here the CDR3 reads CASTARTGFEKLFF. CDR3 nucleotide sequence: TGTGCCAGCACCGCTCGGACAGGGTTTGAAAAACTGTTTTTT.